This T cell receptor (beta chain) originates from a study of shared clonotypes between healthy human individuals. Study details: Two women and a few men aged 18 to 49 served as donors.

The table lists this clone with a count of one. Sequencing was performed with immunoSEQ multiplex PCR; in TCRdb, only in-frame clones are kept and a portion is missing. Of roughly 2,500,000 clones in the sample, under 95% were seen once. V was shortened by 0 bases and J by 0 bases, with 21 bases between the two germline ends. CDR1 is LGHNA and CDR2 is YSLEER in the germline V gene. The CDR3 covers 19 residues. Sequencing input: naive CD4+ T cells from PBMCs. The subset: CD45RA+ positively selected. This sequence joins TRBV4-3 and TRBJ2-7; D unresolved. This clonotype originated in a man between 18 and 29 years old in good health. Some clones in this sample may be carry-over from other donors' samples. The DNA for the CDR3 is TGCGCCAGCAGCCAAGACCCATACACCGGGCGAGGTTTCTCCTACGAGCAGTACTTC. It codes for CASSQDPYTGRGFSYEQYF.